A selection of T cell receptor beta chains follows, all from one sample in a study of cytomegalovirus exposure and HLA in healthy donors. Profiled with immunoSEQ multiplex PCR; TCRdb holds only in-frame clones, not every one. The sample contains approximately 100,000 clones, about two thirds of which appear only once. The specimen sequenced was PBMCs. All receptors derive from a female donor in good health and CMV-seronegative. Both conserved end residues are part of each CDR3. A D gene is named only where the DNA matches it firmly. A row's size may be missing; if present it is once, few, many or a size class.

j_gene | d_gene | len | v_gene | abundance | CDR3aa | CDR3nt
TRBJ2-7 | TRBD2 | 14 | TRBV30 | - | CAWSVLAGVYEQYF | TGTGCCTGGAGTGTTCTAGCGGGAGTCTACGAGCAGTACTTC
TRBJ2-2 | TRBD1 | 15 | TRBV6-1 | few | CASSAGQGNTGELFF | TGTGCCAGCAGCGCGGGACAGGGGAACACCGGGGAGCTGTTTTTT
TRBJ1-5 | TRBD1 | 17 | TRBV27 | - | CASSPTQGAYSNQPQHF | TGTGCCAGCAGTCCCACTCAGGGGGCGTATAGCAATCAGCCCCAGCATTTT
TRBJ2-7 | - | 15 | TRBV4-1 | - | CASSQARDNSYEQYF | TGCGCCAGCAGCCAAGCCCGGGACAACTCCTACGAGCAGTACTTC
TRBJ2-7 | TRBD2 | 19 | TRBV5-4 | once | CASSSQEWTSGVFDYEQYF | TGTGCCAGCAGCTCCCAGGAATGGACTAGCGGGGTGTTTGACTACGAGCAGTACTTC
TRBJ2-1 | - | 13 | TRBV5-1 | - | CASSLRAYNEQFF | TGCGCCAGCAGCCTGAGGGCCTACAATGAGCAGTTCTTC
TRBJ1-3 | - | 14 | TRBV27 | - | CASSLGAGGNTIYF | TGTGCCAGCAGTTTGGGGGCGGGTGGAAACACCATATATTTT
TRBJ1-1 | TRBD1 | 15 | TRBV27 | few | CASSSRTGLNTEAFF | TGTGCCAGCAGTTCCCGGACAGGATTGAACACTGAAGCTTTCTTT
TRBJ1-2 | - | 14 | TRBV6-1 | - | CASSEAGRAYGYTF | TGTGCCAGCAGTGAAGCTGGCAGGGCCTATGGCTACACCTTC
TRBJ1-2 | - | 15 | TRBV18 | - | CASSPVGGANYGYTF | TGTGCCAGCTCACCGGTTGGGGGGGCTAACTATGGCTACACCTTC